This TCR beta chain was documented in a study of radiation and T cells in renal cell carcinoma. The treatment is: 15 Gy SBRT to primary tumor, nephrectomy 4 weeks later. Nephrectomy followed 15 Gy stereotactic body radiation by 4 weeks. Per germline, CDR1 MRHNA and CDR2 SNTAGT. This CDR3 has 16 amino acids. V was cut by 7 bases and J by 0 bases, with 13 bases left in between. Overall study results and limits: In blood, top tumor clones expanded by 2 weeks, shrinking by 4. Irradiated tumors held more dominant CDR3 motifs than control tumors. Compared with controls, irradiated tumors showed greater TCR clonality.

Some clones are missing from TCRdb's copy, which holds only in-frame ones; the method was immunoSEQ multiplex PCR. This sample has around 4,000 clones; around two thirds occur once, and the top ten carry 35% to 50%. In regard to this clone: Its antigen remains unknown.

The V gene is TRBV6-4, the J gene TRBJ2-6, with D uncertain. The source was tumor tissue, collected from a patient whose treatment included radiotherapy and nephrectomy. This TCR derives from an older woman with renal cell carcinoma. The CDR3 sequence is CASTQARISGANVLTF. The CDR3 DNA sequence: TGTGCCAGCACCCAGGCTCGGATCTCTGGGGCCAACGTCCTGACTTTC.